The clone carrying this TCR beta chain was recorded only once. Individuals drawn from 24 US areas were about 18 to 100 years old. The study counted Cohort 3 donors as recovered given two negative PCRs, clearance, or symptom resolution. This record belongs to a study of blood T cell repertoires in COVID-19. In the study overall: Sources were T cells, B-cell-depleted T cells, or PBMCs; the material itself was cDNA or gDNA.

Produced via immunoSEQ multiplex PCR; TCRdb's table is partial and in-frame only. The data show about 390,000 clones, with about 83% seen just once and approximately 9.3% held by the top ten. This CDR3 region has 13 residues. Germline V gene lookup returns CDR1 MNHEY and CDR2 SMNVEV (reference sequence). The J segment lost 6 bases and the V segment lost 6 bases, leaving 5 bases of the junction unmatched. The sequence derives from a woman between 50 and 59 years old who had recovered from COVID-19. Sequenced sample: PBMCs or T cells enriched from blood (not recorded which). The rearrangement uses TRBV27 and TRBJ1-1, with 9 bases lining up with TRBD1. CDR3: CASRPGQGSEAFF. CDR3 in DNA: TGTGCCAGCAGGCCGGGACAGGGATCTGAAGCTTTCTTT.